Below, 18 T cell receptor beta chains from the same sample are listed, as sequenced in a study of OX40 agonist ivuxolimab in advanced cancers. TCRdb's copy holds only in-frame clones and misses some; the assay was immunoSEQ multiplex PCR. The table lists about 120,000 clones, approximately 92% of them singletons. The specimen comprised CD4+ or CD8+ T cells sorted from blood, sampled in a trial of the OX40 agonist ivuxolimab. The receptors stem from an adult with an advanced solid tumor such as melanoma, head and neck, liver or kidney cancer.

Turning to this clone: This same CDR3 is encoded by further DNA sequences in the sample. The gene calls are TRBV28 and TRBJ2-7; TRBD2 might be the D (5 bases). V lost 2 bases, J lost 3 bases, and 5 bases lay in between. Looked up from germline, CDR1 is MDHEN and CDR2 is SYDVKM. The CDR3 extends over 12 amino acids. CDR3 region: CASSLSGYEQYF. CDR3 DNA: TGTGCCAGCAGTTTAAGCGGCTACGAGCAGTACTTC. Full variable domain (missing parts from reference TRBV28 and TRBJ2-7): DVKVTQSSRYLVKRTGEKVFLECVQDMDHENMFWYRQDPGLGLRLIYFSYDVKMKEKGDIPEGYSVSREKKERFSLILESASTNQTSMYLCASSLSGYEQYFGPGTRLTVT.

A single count supports this clone. The rearrangement uses TRBV19 and TRBJ2-1; 9 positions agree with TRBD1. The CDR3 totals 17 residues. J gave up 3 bases and V 7 bases, and 13 bases lay outside the gene matches. CDR1 and CDR2 from the germline V gene are LNHDA and SQIVND (reference sequence). CDR3: CASTTYRDRAFYNEQFF. The CDR3, as DNA: TGTGCCAGTACTACCTACCGGGACAGGGCTTTCTACAATGAGCAGTTCTTC.

V gene TRBV7-2 combines with J gene TRBJ2-1; 13 nucleotides agree with TRBD2. The CDR3 consists of 17 residues. The V and J ends lost 0 bases and 6 bases, in that order; junction bases with no gene match: 5. Germline V gene data show CDR1 as SGHTA and CDR2 as FQGNSA. The CDR3 DNA reads as TGTGCCAGCAGCTTAGCGTCACTAGCGGGGGGGCTCAATGAGCAGTTCTTC. Its translation: CASSLASLAGGLNEQFF.

Here the CDR3 reads CASSDFGGVRTGELFF. Here the CDR3 DNA reads TGTGCCAGCAGTGACTTTGGGGGGGTTCGCACCGGGGAGCTGTTTTTT. V gene TRBV6-4 combines with J gene TRBJ2-2; 7 bases map to TRBD2. Germline CDR1 is MRHNA and CDR2 is SNTAGT. J was trimmed by 4 bases and V by 1 base; bases with no gene match: 6. This CDR3 region has 16 residues.

The chain carries TRBV6-5 and TRBJ1-4; D is uncertain. Trimming cost V 2 bases and J 8 bases, with 12 bases left between them. The CDR3 extends over 14 amino acids. The germline V gene encodes CDR1 MNHEY and CDR2 SVGAGI. The CDR3 here is CASSYLRSREKLFF. Written as DNA, the CDR3 is TGTGCCAGCAGTTACCTCCGGTCCCGGGAAAAACTGTTTTTT.

The chain couples TRBV19 to TRBJ2-5; tentatively, D is TRBD1 (5 bases). The CDR3 sequence is 12 residues long. Germline-derived CDR1 and CDR2 are LNHDA and SQIVND (reference sequence). V dropped 6 bases and J dropped 3 bases, with 8 bases sitting between them. CDR3 in amino acids: CASSRTKETQYF. The DNA of the CDR3 is TGTGCCAGTAGCCGGACAAAAGAGACCCAGTACTTC. The entire variable domain, with the rest obtained from reference TRBV19 and TRBJ2-5, is as follows: DGGITQSPKYLFRKEGQNVTLSCEQNLNHDAMYWYRQDPGQGLRLIYYSQIVNDFQKGDIAEGYSVSREKKESFPLTVTSAQKNPTAFYLCASSRTKETQYFGPGTRLLVL.

The chain couples TRBV19 to TRBJ2-5, with 10 bases matching TRBD2. Germline V gives CDR1 LNHDA, CDR2 SQIVND (reference sequence). CDR3 length: 16 residues. The J segment lost 1 base and the V segment lost 2 bases, leaving 4 bases of the junction unmatched. In DNA form, the CDR3 reads TGTGCCAGTAGTATAAGAGGACTAGCGGTCCAAGAGACCCAGTACTTC. This translates into CASSIRGLAVQETQYF.

The chain combines TRBV19 with TRBJ1-1; no definite D call. The CDR3 extends over 17 amino acids. The V and J ends lost 1 base and 1 base respectively, with 16 bases between them. CDR1 is LNHDA, CDR2 SQIVND, per germline (reference sequence). This chain's CDR3 is CASSIALNSGRNTEAFF. CDR3 in DNA: TGTGCCAGTAGTATAGCTCTGAATTCGGGTCGGAACACTGAAGCTTTCTTT.

The chain joins TRBV6-5 to TRBJ2-5, with 8 bases aligning to TRBD2. The CDR3 contains 13 residues. Germline CDR1 and CDR2: MNHEY and SVGAGI. V gave up 6 bases and J gave up 8 bases; unmatched junction bases: 8. The CDR3 coding sequence is TGTGCCAGCAGACCCGGGGGGGCCGATACCCAGTACTTC. Amino acid sequence: CASRPGGADTQYF.

V is TRBV7-6 and J is TRBJ2-5; TRBD1 agrees at 8 bases. The end of the DNA aligns better with TRBJ2-7, so the J call may be wrong. The CDR3 extends over 14 amino acids. Per the germline V gene, CDR1 is SGHVS and CDR2 is FNYEAQ. CDR3 coding DNA: TGTGCCAGCAGCCGGACAGGGATCTCCTACGAGCAGTACTTC. Encoded protein: CASSRTGISYEQYF.

This chain joins TRBV6-6 and TRBJ2-2; D remains ambiguous. Germline CDR1 and CDR2: MNHNY and SVGAGI (reference sequence). This CDR3 comprises 14 residues. V lost 4 bases and J 1 base, leaving 7 bases between the germline ends. The CDR3 here is CASSSGRNTGELFF. CDR3 bases: TGTGCCAGCAGTTCTGGACGGAACACCGGGGAGCTGTTTTTT.

The rearrangement uses TRBV2 and TRBJ1-2; TRBD1 agrees at 9 bases. J lost 9 bases, V lost 6 bases, and 17 bases had no gene match. This CDR3 region has 16 residues. Germline V gene lookup returns CDR1 SNHLY and CDR2 FYNNEI. The CDR3 DNA reads as TGTGCCAGCAGGGACGCCGGGACAGGGATTTTGCGAAGCTACACCTTC. Translation gives CASRDAGTGILRSYTF.

In its sample, this clone was seen once. The rearrangement uses TRBV5-4 and TRBJ2-1; the match to TRBD2 covers 8 bases. The length of the CDR3 is 14 residues. V dropped 5 bases and J dropped 7; count of bases not matched to a gene: 8. Germline V gene sequence: CDR1 SGHNT, CDR2 YYREEE (reference sequence). The CDR3 is CASSPTGLGNEQFF. The CDR3 DNA is TGTGCCAGCAGTCCTACGGGACTAGGGAATGAGCAGTTCTTC.

V gene TRBV29-1 combines with J gene TRBJ2-1; 8 bases match TRBD2. V was clipped by 6 bases and J by 4 bases; unmatched bases: 8. The length of the CDR3 is 14 residues. Germline V CDR1 and CDR2: SQVTM, ANQGSEA. The CDR3 spells CSVLGTRGYNEQFF. CDR3 in DNA: TGCAGCGTCCTCGGGACTAGGGGATACAATGAGCAGTTCTTC.

To note about this clone: Different DNA sequences within this sample yield the same CDR3. The genes are TRBV18 and TRBJ1-1; D unclear. This CDR3 comprises 13 residues. Germline assignment: CDR1 KGHSH and CDR2 LQKENI. Trimming cost V 3 bases and J 1 base, with 6 bases left between them. CDR3 nucleotide sequence: TGTGCCAGCTCACCTTTAGGGAACACTGAAGCTTTCTTT. It encodes CASSPLGNTEAFF.

The rearrangement links TRBV5-1 to TRBJ2-7; D is tentatively TRBD1 or TRBD2 (5 bases each). Per the germline V gene, CDR1 is SGHRS and CDR2 is YFSETQ. V was clipped by 0 bases and J by 2 bases, with 12 bases between them. CDR3 length: 15 amino acids. The DNA of the CDR3 is TGCGCCAGCAGCTTGGGGGACCTTATGGCCTACGAGCAGTACTTC. As protein: CASSLGDLMAYEQYF. Looking up the rest from reference TRBV5-1 and TRBJ2-7 gives the full variable domain: KAGVTQTPRYLIKTRGQQVTLSCSPISGHRSVSWYQQTPGQGLQFLFEYFSETQRNKGNFPGRFSGRQFSNSRSEMNVSTLELGDSALYLCASSLGDLMAYEQYFGPGTRLTVT.

The J gene is TRBJ2-2, the V gene TRBV7-3; D is unresolved. Trimming pared 3 bases from V and 5 bases from J, leaving 7 bases between. Germline CDR1 is SGHTA and CDR2 is FQGTGA. CDR3 length equals 13 residues. CDR3 loop: CASSFQVTGELFF. In DNA, the CDR3 is TGTGCCAGCAGCTTTCAGGTTACCGGGGAGCTGTTTTTT.

CDR3 in DNA: TGTGCCAGCAGCAGTGACAGGGGTAATGAAAAACTGTTTTTT. Its protein is CASSSDRGNEKLFF. The V and J genes are TRBV7-2 and TRBJ1-4; 8 bases agree with TRBD1. CDR1 is SGHTA, CDR2 FQGNSA, per germline. Trimming cost V 5 bases and J 4 bases; bases outside gene matches: 3. The CDR3 runs 14 residues.